The rows below give T cell receptor beta chains drawn from one sample of a study of cytomegalovirus exposure and HLA in healthy donors. Produced via immunoSEQ multiplex PCR; TCRdb's table is partial and in-frame only. The sample has about 190,000 clones, around 77% seen once. The sequenced material came from PBMCs. The receptors were sampled from a woman aged 18-29 years in good health and CMV-seronegative. The CDR3 runs from the conserved cysteine through the conserved F or W. The D gene is left open where the match is weak. Expanded clones get a size class; other rows say once, few or many, or leave the size out.

V	J	size	D	DNA	CDR3
TRBV4-2	TRBJ2-1	few	NA	TGTGCCAGCAGCCCCTATGGGGGGGGCCACAATGAGCAGTTCTTC	CASSPYGGGHNEQFF
TRBV25-1	TRBJ1-6	NA	NA	TGTGCCAGCAGTGAATCTGACAGGTATTCACCCCTCCACTTT	CASSESDRYSPLHF
TRBV4-2	TRBJ1-2	NA	NA	TGTGCCAGCAGCCAACTACAGGGTGACGGCTACACCTTC	CASSQLQGDGYTF
TRBV6-1	TRBJ2-5	NA	NA	TGTGCCACCTACAAACGACAGGATGGTTCACAGACCCAGTACTTC	CATYKRQDGSQTQYF
TRBV19	TRBJ2-5	NA	TRBD1	TGTGCCAGCAAAGGACAGGGGAAAGAGACCCAGTACTTC	CASKGQGKETQYF
TRBV6-5	TRBJ2-1	NA	TRBD2	TGTGCCAGCACCTTAGCGGGAGAACGCGAGCAGTTCTTC	CASTLAGEREQFF
TRBV2	TRBJ2-7	NA	NA	TGTGCCAGCAGTGGAACAGCCTACGAGCAGTACTTC	CASSGTAYEQYF
TRBV5-8	TRBJ1-6	NA	NA	TGTGCCAGCAGCTTGTACGGGGTCCTAAATTCACCCCTCCACTTT	CASSLYGVLNSPLHF
TRBV21-1	TRBJ2-2	NA	NA	TGTGCCAGCAGCAACTTAGGACTAGCGGGCTCGAACACCGGGGAGCTGTTTTTT	CASSNLGLAGSNTGELFF
TRBV2	TRBJ2-1	NA	TRBD2	TGTGCCAGCAGTGGAGGACTAGCGGGAGACAATGAGCAGTTCTTC	CASSGGLAGDNEQFF
TRBV5-8	TRBJ1-6	NA	TRBD1	TGTGCCAGCAGCTCCGGACAGGTCTCCTATAATTCACCCCTCCACTTT	CASSSGQVSYNSPLHF
TRBV7-9	TRBJ2-7	NA	TRBD2	TGTGCCAGCAGCTTAGGGCTAGCGGAGACCACGAGCACGTACTTC	CASSLGLAETTSTYF
TRBV19	TRBJ2-2	NA	NA	TGTGCCAGCGGGGTAAATGGGCACCGGACGAACACCGGGGAGCTGTTTTTT	CASGVNGHRTNTGELFF
TRBV11-2	TRBJ2-7	NA	NA	TGTGCCAGCAGCTCCTTGGTCGGGGGGCGCGAGCAGTACTTC	CASSSLVGGREQYF
TRBV5-1	TRBJ1-2	NA	TRBD1	TGCGCCAGCAGCCTCGGGACAGGGCCCCACTTAACCTATGGCTACACCTTC	CASSLGTGPHLTYGYTF
TRBV28	TRBJ1-1	NA	NA	TGTGCCAGCAGTTTATATGGGGGGGTGAACACTGAAGCTTTCTTT	CASSLYGGVNTEAFF
TRBV5-1	TRBJ2-3	NA	TRBD2	TGCGCCAGCAGCCTTAGCGGGGGGGGCACAGATACGCAGTATTTT	CASSLSGGGTDTQYF
TRBV11-2	TRBJ1-1	NA	NA	TGTGCCAGCAGCTTAGAACGGGTGAACACTGAAGCTTTCTTT	CASSLERVNTEAFF
TRBV6-5	TRBJ2-7	NA	TRBD1	TGTGCCAGCAAAATCCGGGGACAGTCCTACGAGCAGTACTTC	CASKIRGQSYEQYF
TRBV6-1	TRBJ2-7	NA	TRBD2	TGCGCGATAAGCGCTAGCGGTACCTACGAGCAGTACTTC	CAISASGTYEQYF
TRBV7-2	TRBJ2-7	NA	TRBD1	TGTGCCAGCAGCTTATGGACAGGGGATACCGAGCAGTACTTC	CASSLWTGDTEQYF
TRBV7-7	TRBJ2-3	NA	TRBD2	TGTGCTAGCAGCCCCCCTCCAGGACTAGCGGGAGCAGATACGCAGTATTTT	CASSPPPGLAGADTQYF
TRBV5-6	TRBJ2-7	NA	TRBD1	TGTGCCAGCAGCTGGGACAGGGCAGGCGAGCAGTACTTC	CASSWDRAGEQYF
TRBV28	TRBJ1-5	NA	NA	TGTGCCAGCACCTCTAGACAGGCTATTCAGCCCCAGCATTTT	CASTSRQAIQPQHF
TRBV28	TRBJ1-3	NA	NA	TGTGCCAGCAGTTTAAACAGGATCTCTGGAAACACCATATATTTT	CASSLNRISGNTIYF
TRBV7-3	TRBJ1-6	NA	NA	TGTGCCAGCAGCTTAACCCCGGAGAATTCACCCCTCCACTTT	CASSLTPENSPLHF
TRBV30	TRBJ2-2	once	TRBD1	TGTGCCAGGGACAGGGGCACCGGGGAGCTGTTTTTT	CARDRGTGELFF
TRBV2	TRBJ1-6	NA	NA	TGTGCCAGCAGTGAAGGACGCAGGGTAAGTTTCTCCTATAATTCACCCCTCCACTTT	CASSEGRRVSFSYNSPLHF
TRBV7-9	TRBJ2-7	NA	NA	TGTTCCAGCGCGACAGATTTCTACGAGCAGTACTTC	CSSATDFYEQYF
TRBV5-1	TRBJ1-1	NA	NA	TGCGCCAGTAGCTTGATGCAGGGGAGGAACACTGAAGCTTTCTTT	CASSLMQGRNTEAFF
TRBV18	TRBJ2-2	NA	TRBD1	TGTGCCAGCTCAACGTTTGGGACAGGGGGACCCTTCAACACCGGGGAGCTGTTTTTT	CASSTFGTGGPFNTGELFF
TRBV30	TRBJ2-7	NA	NA	TGTGCCTGGTTTCATAGCGACCACGAGCAGTACTTC	CAWFHSDHEQYF
TRBV6-1	TRBJ2-1	NA	TRBD2	TGTGCCAGCAGTGATTTGGCGGGGGATTACAATGAGCAGTTCTTC	CASSDLAGDYNEQFF
TRBV29-1	TRBJ1-2	NA	TRBD1	TGCAGCGTAGAGGACAGGGGATATGGCTACACCTTC	CSVEDRGYGYTF
TRBV7-8	TRBJ1-5	NA	TRBD1	TGTGCCAGCAGCGTCACCCGTGTGTACAGGGGGCGGACACAGCCCCAGCATTTT	CASSVTRVYRGRTQPQHF
TRBV19	TRBJ2-1	NA	NA	TGTGCCAGTAGGACTTACAATGAGCAGTTCTTC	CASRTYNEQFF
TRBV6-1	TRBJ2-3	few	TRBD1	TGTGCCAGCAGTATCCGGGACAGGGGTACAGATACGCAGTATTTT	CASSIRDRGTDTQYF
TRBV7-9	TRBJ1-2	NA	NA	TGTGCCAGCAGCGGTGGACAGCTCTATGGCTACACCTTC	CASSGGQLYGYTF
TRBV7-8	TRBJ2-7	NA	NA	TGTGCCAGCAGCTCCTTAACCTACGAGCAGTACTTC	CASSSLTYEQYF
TRBV5-4	TRBJ1-1	NA	NA	TGTGCCAGCAGTCCCGCGGCTTCGAAATCTGAAGCTTTCTTT	CASSPAASKSEAFF
TRBV18	TRBJ2-7	few	NA	TGTGCCAGCTCACCAAGGGGAAACGAGCAGTACTTC	CASSPRGNEQYF
TRBV5-1	TRBJ2-2	NA	NA	TGCGCCAGCAGCTTCTTAACCGGGGGAGCGGCCGGGGAGCTGTTTTTT	CASSFLTGGAAGELFF
TRBV7-8	TRBJ2-2	few	NA	TGTGCCAGCAGCTTAGCAGTGAGGGGGGGCCTGGACACCGGGGAGCTGTTTTTT	CASSLAVRGGLDTGELFF
TRBV5-6	TRBJ2-7	few	NA	TGTGCCAGCAGCTTGACAGGGAATTCCTACGAGCAGTACTTC	CASSLTGNSYEQYF
TRBV27	TRBJ1-1	NA	NA	TGTGCCAGCAGTTTAGTTGGGGCCACTGAAGCTTTCTTT	CASSLVGATEAFF
TRBV19	TRBJ1-2	few	TRBD1	TGTGCCAGTAGACCGGGACAGGGGAACTATGGCTACACCTTC	CASRPGQGNYGYTF
TRBV6-1	TRBJ2-7	NA	TRBD1	TGTGCCAGCAGCGTTGACAGGGGTCACGAGCAGTACTTC	CASSVDRGHEQYF
TRBV28	TRBJ1-4	NA	TRBD1	TGTGCCAGCAGACCCGACAGGGCCGTCTTCGAAAAACTGTTTTTT	CASRPDRAVFEKLFF
TRBV2	TRBJ2-1	once	NA	TGTGCCAGCAGTATCCACATAAGGCAGTTCTTC	CASSIHIRQFF
TRBV18	TRBJ1-1	NA	NA	TGTGCCAGCTCACCACTTTCCGGGTGGCTTAAGGCTTTCTTT	CASSPLSGWLKAFF